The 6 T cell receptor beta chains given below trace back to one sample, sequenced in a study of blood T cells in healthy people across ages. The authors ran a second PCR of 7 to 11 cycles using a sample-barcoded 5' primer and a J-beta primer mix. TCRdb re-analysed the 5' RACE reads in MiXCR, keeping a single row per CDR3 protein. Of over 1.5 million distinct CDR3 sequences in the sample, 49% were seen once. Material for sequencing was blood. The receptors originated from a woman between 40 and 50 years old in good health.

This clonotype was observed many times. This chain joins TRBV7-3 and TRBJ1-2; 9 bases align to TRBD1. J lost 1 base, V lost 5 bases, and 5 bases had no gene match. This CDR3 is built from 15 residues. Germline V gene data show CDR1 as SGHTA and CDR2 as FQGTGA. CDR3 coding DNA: TGTGCCAGCAGCCCAGGGACAGGGCTTAACTATGGCTACACCTTC. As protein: CASSPGTGLNYGYTF.

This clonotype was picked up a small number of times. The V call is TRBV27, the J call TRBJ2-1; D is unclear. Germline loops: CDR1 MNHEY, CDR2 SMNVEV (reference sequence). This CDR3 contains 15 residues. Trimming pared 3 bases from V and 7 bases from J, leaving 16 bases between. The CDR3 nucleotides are TGTGCCAGCAGTTTTGGGTGGGGTTGGGGAAATGAGCAGTTCTTC. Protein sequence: CASSFGWGWGNEQFF.

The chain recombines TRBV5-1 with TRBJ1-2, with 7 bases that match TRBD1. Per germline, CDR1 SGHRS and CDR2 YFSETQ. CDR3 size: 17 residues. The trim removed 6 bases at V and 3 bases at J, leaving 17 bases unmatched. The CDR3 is CASTGDREGGKHYGYTF. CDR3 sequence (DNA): TGCGCCAGCACGGGAGACAGGGAAGGAGGAAAGCACTATGGCTACACCTTC.

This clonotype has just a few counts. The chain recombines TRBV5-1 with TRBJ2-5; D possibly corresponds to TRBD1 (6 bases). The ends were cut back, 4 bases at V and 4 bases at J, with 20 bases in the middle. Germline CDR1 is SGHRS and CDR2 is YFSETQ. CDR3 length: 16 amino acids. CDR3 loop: CASSRYGTSQGETQYF. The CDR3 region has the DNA TGCGCCAGCAGCCGTTATGGGACATCCCAAGGAGAGACCCAGTACTTC.

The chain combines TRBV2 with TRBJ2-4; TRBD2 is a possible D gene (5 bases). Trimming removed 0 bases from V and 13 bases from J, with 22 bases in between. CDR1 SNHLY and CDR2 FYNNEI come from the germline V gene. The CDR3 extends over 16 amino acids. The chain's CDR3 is CASSEAAGLRSYGQYF. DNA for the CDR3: TGTGCCAGCAGTGAAGCTGCCGGACTTCGCTCCTACGGGCAGTACTTC.

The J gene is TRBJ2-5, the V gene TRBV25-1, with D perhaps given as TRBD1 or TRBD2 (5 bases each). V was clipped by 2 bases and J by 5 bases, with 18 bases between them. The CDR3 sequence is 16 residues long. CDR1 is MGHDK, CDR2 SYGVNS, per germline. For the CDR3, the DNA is TGTGCCAGCAGTGAACTGGGACGGCCGACGGGGGAGACCCAGTACTTC. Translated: CASSELGRPTGETQYF.